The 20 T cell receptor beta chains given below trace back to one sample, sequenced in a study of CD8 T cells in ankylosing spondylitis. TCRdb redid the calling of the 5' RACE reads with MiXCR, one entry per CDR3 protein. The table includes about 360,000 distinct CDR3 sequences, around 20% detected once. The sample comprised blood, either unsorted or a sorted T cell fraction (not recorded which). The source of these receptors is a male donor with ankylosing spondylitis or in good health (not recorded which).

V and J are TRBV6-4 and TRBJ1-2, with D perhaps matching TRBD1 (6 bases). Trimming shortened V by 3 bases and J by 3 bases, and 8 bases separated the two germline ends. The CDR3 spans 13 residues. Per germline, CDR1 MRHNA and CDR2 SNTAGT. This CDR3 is CASSEKGDYGYTF. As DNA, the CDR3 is TGTGCCAGCAGTGAGAAGGGGGACTATGGCTACACCTTC.

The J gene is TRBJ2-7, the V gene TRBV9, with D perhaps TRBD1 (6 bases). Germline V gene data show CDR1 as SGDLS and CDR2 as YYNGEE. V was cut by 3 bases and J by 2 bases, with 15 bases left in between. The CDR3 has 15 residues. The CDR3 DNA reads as TGTGCCAGCAGCGCCACCGGGACATCAGCCTACGAGCAGTACTTC. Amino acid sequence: CASSATGTSAYEQYF.

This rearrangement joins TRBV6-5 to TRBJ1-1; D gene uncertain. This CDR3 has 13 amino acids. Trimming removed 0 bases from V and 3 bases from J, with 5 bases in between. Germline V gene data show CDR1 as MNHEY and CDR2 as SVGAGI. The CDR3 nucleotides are TGTGCCAGCAGTTACTCGTGGGACACTGAAGCTTTCTTT. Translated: CASSYSWDTEAFF.

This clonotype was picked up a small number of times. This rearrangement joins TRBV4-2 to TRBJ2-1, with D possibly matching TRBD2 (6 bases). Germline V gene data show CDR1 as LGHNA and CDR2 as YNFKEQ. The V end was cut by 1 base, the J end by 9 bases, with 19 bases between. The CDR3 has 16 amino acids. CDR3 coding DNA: TGTGCCAGCAGCCAAGGTCACGGGGGTCATCAAGTTGAGCAGTTCTTC. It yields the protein CASSQGHGGHQVEQFF.

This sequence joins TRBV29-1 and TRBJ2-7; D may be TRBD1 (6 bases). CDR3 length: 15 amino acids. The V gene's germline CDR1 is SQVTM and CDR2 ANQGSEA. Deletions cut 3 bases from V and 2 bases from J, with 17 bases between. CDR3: CSVEGVRGSAYEQYF. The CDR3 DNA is TGCAGCGTTGAGGGAGTCAGGGGATCCGCCTACGAGCAGTACTTC.

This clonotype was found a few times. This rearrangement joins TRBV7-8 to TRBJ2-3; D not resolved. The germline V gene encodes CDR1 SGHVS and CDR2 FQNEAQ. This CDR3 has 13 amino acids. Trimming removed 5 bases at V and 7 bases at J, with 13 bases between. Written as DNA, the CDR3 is TGTGCCAGCAGCCCCACGGCCGTTAATACGCAGTATTTT. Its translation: CASSPTAVNTQYF.

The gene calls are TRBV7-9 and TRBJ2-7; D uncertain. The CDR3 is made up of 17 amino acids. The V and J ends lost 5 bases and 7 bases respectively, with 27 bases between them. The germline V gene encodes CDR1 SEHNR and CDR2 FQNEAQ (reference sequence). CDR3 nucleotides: TGTGCCAGCAGCCCAACCCCACCGAGCAGGTCTGTTCTTGAGCAGTACTTC. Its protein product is CASSPTPPSRSVLEQYF.

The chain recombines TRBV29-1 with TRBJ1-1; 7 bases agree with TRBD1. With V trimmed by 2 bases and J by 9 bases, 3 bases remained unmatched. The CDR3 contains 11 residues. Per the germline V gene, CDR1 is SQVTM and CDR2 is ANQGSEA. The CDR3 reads CSVEQTGKAFF. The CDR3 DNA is TGCAGCGTTGAACAGACAGGGAAAGCTTTCTTT.

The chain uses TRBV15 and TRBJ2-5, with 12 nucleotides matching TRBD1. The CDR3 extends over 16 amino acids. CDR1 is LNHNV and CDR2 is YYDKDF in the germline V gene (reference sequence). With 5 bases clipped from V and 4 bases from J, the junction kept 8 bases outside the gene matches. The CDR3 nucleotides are TGTGCCACCAGCGACCCCGGGACAGGGGGCTTAGAGACCCAGTACTTC. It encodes CATSDPGTGGLETQYF.

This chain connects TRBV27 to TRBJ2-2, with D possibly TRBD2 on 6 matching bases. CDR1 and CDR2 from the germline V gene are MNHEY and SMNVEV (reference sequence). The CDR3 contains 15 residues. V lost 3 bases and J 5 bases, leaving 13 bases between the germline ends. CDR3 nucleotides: TGTGCCAGCAGTTTGTGGGGAGGAGAAACCGGGGAGCTGTTTTTT. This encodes CASSLWGGETGELFF.

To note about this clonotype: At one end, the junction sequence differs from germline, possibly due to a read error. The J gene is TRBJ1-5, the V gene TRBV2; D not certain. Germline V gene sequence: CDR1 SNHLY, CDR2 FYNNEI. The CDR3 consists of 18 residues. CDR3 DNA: TGTGCCAGCAGAGAAGCGCTGGGGTACTCGCGGGGCAATCAGCCCCAGCATTTT. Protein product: CASREALGYSRGNQPQHF.

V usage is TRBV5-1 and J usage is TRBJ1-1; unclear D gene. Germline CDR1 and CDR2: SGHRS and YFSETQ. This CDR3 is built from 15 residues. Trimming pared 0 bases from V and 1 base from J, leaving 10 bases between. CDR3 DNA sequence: TGCGCCAGCAGCTTGGCCGGGCAGGAGAACACTGAAGCTTTCTTT. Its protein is CASSLAGQENTEAFF.

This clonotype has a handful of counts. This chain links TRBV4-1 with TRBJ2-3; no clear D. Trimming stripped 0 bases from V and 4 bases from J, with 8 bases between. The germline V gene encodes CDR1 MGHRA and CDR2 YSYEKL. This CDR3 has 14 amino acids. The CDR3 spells CASSQDLFPDTQYF. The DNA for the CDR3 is TGCGCCAGCAGCCAAGATTTGTTCCCAGATACGCAGTATTTT.

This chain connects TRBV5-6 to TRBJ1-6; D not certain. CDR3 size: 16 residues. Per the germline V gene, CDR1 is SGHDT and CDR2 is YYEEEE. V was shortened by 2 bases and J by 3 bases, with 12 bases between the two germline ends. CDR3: CASSLGTVDYNSPLHF. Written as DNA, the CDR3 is TGTGCCAGCAGCTTAGGAACGGTCGACTATAATTCACCCCTCCACTTT.

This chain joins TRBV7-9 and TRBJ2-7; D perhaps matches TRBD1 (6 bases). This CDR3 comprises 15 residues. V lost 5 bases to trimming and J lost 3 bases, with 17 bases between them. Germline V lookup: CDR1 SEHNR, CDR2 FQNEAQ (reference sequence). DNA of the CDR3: TGTGCCAGCAGCCCCTCTGGGGGCAGAGTCTACGAGCAGTACTTC. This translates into CASSPSGGRVYEQYF.

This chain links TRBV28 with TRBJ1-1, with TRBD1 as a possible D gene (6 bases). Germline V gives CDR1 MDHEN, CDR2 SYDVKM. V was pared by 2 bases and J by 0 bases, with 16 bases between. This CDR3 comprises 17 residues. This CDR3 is CASSLGGGRFMNTEAFF. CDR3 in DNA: TGTGCCAGCAGTTTAGGAGGGGGGCGGTTCATGAACACTGAAGCTTTCTTT.

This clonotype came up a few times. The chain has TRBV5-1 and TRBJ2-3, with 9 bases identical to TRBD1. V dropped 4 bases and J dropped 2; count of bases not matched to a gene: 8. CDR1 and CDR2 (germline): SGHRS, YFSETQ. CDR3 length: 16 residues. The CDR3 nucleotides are TGCGCCAGCAGCCTCAGTACAGGGGGCATCACAGATACGCAGTATTTT. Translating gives CASSLSTGGITDTQYF. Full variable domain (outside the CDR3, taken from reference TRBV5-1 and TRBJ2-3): KAGVTQTPRYLIKTRGQQVTLSCSPISGHRSVSWYQQTPGQGLQFLFEYFSETQRNKGNFPGRFSGRQFSNSRSEMNVSTLELGDSALYLCASSLSTGGITDTQYFGPGTRLTVL.

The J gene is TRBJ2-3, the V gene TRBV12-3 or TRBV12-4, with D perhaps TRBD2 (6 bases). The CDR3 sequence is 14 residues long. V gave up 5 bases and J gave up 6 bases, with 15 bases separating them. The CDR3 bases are TGTGCCAGCAGTAAGGGACTCCGAGGGGATACGCAGTATTTT. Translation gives CASSKGLRGDTQYF.

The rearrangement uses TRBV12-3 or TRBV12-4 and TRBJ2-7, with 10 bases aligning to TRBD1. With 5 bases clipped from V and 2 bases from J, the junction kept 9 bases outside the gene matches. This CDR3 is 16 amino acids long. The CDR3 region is CASSLVDRGPAYEQYF. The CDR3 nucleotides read TGTGCCAGCAGTCTCGTTGACAGGGGGCCAGCCTACGAGCAGTACTTC.

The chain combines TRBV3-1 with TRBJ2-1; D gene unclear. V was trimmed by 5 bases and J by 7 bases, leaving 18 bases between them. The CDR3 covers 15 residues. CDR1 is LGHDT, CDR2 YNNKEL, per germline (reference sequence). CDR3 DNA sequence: TGTGCCAGCAGCTTTGACTCCCGCGAGGTGAATGAGCAGTTCTTC. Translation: CASSFDSREVNEQFF.